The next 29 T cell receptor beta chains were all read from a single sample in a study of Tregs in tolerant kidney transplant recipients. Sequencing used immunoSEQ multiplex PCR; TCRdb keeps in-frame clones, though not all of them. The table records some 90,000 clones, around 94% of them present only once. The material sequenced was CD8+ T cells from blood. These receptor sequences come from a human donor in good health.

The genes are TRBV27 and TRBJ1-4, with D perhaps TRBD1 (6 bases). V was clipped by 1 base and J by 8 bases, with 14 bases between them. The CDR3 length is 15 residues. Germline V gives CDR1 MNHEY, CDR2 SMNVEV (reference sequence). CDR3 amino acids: CASSLWAGAQEKLFF. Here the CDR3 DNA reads TGTGCCAGCAGTTTATGGGCGGGGGCGCAGGAAAAACTGTTTTTT.

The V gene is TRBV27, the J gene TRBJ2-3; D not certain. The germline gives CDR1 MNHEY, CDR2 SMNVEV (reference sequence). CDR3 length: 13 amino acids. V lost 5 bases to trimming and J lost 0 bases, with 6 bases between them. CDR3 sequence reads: CASSPTSTDTQYF. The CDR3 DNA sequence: TGTGCCAGCAGTCCAACGAGCACAGATACGCAGTATTTT.

DNA of the CDR3: TGTGCCAGCAGTGAGCCCGGGACAGGCAACACTGAAGCTTTCTTT. It specifies CASSEPGTGNTEAFF. This rearrangement joins TRBV2 to TRBJ1-1; TRBD1 matches 8 bases. This CDR3 comprises 15 residues. Germline-derived CDR1 and CDR2 are SNHLY and FYNNEI. Trimming cost V 3 bases and J 2 bases; bases outside gene matches: 5.

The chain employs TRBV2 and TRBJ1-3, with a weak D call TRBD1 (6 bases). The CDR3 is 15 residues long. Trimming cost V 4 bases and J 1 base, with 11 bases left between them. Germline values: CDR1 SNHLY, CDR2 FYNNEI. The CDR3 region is CASSGGRGSGNTIYF. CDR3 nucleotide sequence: TGTGCCAGCAGTGGGGGTAGGGGGTCTGGAAACACCATATATTTT.

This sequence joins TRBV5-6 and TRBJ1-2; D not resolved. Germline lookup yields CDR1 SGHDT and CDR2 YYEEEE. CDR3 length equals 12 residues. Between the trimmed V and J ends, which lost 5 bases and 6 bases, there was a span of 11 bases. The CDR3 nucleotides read TGTGCCAGCAGTTCCGGTTTCGATGGCTACACCTTC. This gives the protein CASSSGFDGYTF. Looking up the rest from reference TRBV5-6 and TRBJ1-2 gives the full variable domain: DAGVTQSPTHLIKTRGQQVTLRCSPKSGHDTVSWYQQALGQGPQFIFQYYEEEERQRGNFPDRFSGHQFPNYSSELNVNALLLGDSALYLCASSSGFDGYTFGSGTRLTVV.

For the CDR3, the DNA is TGCGCCAGCAGTGTGGGGGGCCCGGAGACCCAGTACTTC. Its protein is CASSVGGPETQYF. The chain is built from TRBV10-1 and TRBJ2-5; possibly TRBD1 or TRBD2 for D (6 bases each). Germline-derived CDR1 and CDR2 are WNHNN and SYGVQD (reference sequence). Trimming shortened V by 4 bases and J by 5 bases, and 11 bases separated the two germline ends. The CDR3 runs 13 residues.

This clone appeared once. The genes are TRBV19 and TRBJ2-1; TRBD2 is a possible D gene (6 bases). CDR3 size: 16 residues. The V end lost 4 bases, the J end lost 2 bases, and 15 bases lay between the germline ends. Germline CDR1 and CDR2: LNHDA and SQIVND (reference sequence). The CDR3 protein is CASSTAVADPYNEQFF. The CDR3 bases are TGTGCCAGTAGTACGGCGGTAGCGGATCCCTACAATGAGCAGTTCTTC.

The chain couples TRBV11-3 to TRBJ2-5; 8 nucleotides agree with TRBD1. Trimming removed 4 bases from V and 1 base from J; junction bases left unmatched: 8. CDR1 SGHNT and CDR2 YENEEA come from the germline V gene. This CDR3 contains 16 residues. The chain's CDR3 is CASSSGQGGPQETQYF. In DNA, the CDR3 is TGTGCCAGCAGCTCCGGACAGGGTGGCCCCCAAGAGACCCAGTACTTC. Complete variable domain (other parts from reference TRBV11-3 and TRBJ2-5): EAGVVQSPRYKIIEKKQPVAFWCNPISGHNTLYWYLQNLGQGPELLIRYENEEAVDDSQLPKDRFSAERLKGVDSTLKIQPAELGDSAVYLCASSSGQGGPQETQYFGPGTRLLVL.

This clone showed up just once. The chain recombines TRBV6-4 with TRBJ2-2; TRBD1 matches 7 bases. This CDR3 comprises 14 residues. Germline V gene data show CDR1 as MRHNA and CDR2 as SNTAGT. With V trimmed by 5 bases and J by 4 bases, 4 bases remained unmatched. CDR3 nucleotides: TGTGCCAGCAGTCTGGCAGGGGGCACCGGGGAGCTGTTTTTT. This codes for CASSLAGGTGELFF.

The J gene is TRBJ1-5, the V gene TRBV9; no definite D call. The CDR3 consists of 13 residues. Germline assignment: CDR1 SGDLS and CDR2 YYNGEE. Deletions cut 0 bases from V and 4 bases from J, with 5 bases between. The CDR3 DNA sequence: TGTGCCAGCAGCGTAGGGGATAATCAGCCCCAGCATTTT. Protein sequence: CASSVGDNQPQHF.

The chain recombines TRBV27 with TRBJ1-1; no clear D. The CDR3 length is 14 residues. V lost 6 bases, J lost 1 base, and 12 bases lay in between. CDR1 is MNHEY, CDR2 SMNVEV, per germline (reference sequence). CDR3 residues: CASRSYGKNTEAFF. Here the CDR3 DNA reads TGTGCCAGCAGGAGTTACGGCAAGAACACTGAAGCTTTCTTT.

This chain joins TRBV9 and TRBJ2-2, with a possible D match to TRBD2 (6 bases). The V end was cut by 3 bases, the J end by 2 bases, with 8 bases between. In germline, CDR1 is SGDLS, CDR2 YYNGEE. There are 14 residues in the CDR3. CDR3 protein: CASSGDSNTGELFF. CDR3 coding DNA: TGTGCCAGCAGCGGGGACTCCAACACCGGGGAGCTGTTTTTT.

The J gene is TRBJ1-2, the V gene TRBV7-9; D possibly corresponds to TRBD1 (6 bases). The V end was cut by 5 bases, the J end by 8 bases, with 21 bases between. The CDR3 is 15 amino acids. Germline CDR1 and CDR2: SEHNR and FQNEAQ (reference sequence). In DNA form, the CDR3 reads TGTGCCAGCAGCGGAGAAATGGTGGGGGCCGGGGGCTACACCTTC. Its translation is CASSGEMVGAGGYTF.

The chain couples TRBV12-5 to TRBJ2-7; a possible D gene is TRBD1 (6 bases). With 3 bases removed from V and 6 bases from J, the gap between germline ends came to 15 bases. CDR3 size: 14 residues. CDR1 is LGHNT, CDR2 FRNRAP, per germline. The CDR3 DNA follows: TGTGCTAGTGGTTTCTGGGACACCATTCTCGAGCAGTACTTC. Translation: CASGFWDTILEQYF.

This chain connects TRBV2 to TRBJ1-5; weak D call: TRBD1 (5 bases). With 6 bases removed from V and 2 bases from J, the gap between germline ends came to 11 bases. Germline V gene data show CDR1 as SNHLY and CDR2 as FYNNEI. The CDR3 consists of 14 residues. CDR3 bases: TGTGCCAGCAGGTCTCCCAGGGGCAATCAGCCCCAGCATTTT. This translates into CASRSPRGNQPQHF.

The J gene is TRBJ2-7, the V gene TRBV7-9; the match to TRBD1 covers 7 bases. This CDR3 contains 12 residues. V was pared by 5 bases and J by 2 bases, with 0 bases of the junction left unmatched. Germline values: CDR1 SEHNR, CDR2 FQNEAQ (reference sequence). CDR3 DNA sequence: TGTGCCAGCAGCGGGACAGCCTACGAGCAGTACTTC. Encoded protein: CASSGTAYEQYF.

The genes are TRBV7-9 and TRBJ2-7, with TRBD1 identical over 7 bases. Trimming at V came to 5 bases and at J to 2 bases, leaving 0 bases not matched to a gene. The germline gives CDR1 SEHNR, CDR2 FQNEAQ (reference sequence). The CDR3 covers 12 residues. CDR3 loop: CASSTGAYEQYF. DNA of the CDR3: TGTGCCAGCAGCACAGGGGCCTACGAGCAGTACTTC.

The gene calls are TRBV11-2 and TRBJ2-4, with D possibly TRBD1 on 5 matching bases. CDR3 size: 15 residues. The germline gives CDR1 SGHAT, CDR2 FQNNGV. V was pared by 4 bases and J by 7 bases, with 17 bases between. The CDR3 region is CASSSGVVGRNIQYF. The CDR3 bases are TGTGCCAGCAGCTCTGGGGTAGTGGGGCGCAACATTCAGTACTTC. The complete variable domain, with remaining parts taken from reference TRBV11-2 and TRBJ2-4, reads EAGVAQSPRYKIIEKRQSVAFWCNPISGHATLYWYQQILGQGPKLLIQFQNNGVVDDSQLPKDRFSAERLKGVDSTLKIQPAKLEDSAVYLCASSSGVVGRNIQYFGAGTRLSVL.

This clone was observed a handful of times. CDR3 sequence (DNA): TGCGCCAGCAGCCAGGGTGACAGGGGTTATTCACCCCTCCACTTT. Amino acid sequence: CASSQGDRGYSPLHF. The genes are TRBV4-1 and TRBJ1-6, with 8 bases fitting TRBD1. The V and J ends lost 3 bases and 8 bases, in that order; junction bases with no gene match: 6. The CDR3 length is 15 residues. Germline V gene data show CDR1 as MGHRA and CDR2 as YSYEKL.

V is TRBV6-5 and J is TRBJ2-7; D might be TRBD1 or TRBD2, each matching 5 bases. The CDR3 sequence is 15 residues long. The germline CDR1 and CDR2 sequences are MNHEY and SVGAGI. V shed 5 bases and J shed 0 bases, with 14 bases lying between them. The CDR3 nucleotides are TGTGCCAGCAGTCCGAGGGACCTGAGCTCCTACGAGCAGTACTTC. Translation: CASSPRDLSSYEQYF.

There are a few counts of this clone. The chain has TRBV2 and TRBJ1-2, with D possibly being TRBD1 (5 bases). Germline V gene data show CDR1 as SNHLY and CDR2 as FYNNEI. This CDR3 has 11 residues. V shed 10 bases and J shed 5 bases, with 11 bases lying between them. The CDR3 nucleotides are TGTGCCACGATCGGGGGGTATGGCTACACCTTC. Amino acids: CATIGGYGYTF.

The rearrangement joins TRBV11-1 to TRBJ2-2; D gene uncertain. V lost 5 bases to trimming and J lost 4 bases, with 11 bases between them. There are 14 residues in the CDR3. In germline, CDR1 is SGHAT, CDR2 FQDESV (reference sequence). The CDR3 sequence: CASSPRNFTGELFF. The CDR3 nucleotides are TGTGCCAGCAGCCCTCGGAATTTCACCGGGGAGCTGTTTTTT.

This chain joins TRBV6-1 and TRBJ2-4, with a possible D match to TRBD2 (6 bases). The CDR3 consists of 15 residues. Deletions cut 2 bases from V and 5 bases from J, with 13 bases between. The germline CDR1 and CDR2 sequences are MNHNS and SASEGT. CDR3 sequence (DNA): TGTGCCAGCAGTGAAACCGGGAGAGCGGAAAACATTCAGTACTTC. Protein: CASSETGRAENIQYF.

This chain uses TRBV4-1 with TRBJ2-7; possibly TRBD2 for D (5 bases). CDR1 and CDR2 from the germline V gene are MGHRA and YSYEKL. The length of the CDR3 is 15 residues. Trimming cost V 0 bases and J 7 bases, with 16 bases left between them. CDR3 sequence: CASSQDRTRRREQYF. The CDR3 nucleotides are TGCGCCAGCAGCCAAGATCGCACTAGGCGGCGGGAGCAGTACTTC.

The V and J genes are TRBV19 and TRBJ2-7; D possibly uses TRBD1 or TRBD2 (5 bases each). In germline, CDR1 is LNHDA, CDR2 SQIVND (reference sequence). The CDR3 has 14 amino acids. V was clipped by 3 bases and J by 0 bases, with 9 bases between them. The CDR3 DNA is TGTGCCAGTAGTATCCGGGACGGCTCCTACGAGCAGTACTTC. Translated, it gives CASSIRDGSYEQYF. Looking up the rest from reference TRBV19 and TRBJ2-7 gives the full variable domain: DGGITQSPKYLFRKEGQNVTLSCEQNLNHDAMYWYRQDPGQGLRLIYYSQIVNDFQKGDIAEGYSVSREKKESFPLTVTSAQKNPTAFYLCASSIRDGSYEQYFGPGTRLTVT.

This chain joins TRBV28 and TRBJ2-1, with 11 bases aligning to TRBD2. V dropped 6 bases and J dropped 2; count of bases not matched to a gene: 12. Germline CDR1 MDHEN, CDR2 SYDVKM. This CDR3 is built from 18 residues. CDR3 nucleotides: TGTGCCAGCAGCCAACTAGCGGGAGCGCCCAATACCTACAATGAGCAGTTCTTC. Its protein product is CASSQLAGAPNTYNEQFF.

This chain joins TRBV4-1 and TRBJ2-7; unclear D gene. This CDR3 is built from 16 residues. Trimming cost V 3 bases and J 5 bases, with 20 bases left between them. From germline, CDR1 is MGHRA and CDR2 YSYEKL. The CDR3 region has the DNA TGCGCCAGCAGCCACGCTCCGGGCCTCGGGTCAAACGAGCAGTACTTC. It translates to CASSHAPGLGSNEQYF.

In nucleotides, the CDR3 is TGTGCCAGCAGCTCCACTAGCGGGAGCTCCTACGAGCAGTACTTC. Protein: CASSSTSGSSYEQYF. This rearrangement joins TRBV5-4 to TRBJ2-7, with 11 bases identical to TRBD2. This CDR3 region has 15 residues. Germline CDR1 reads SGHNT; CDR2 reads YYREEE (reference sequence). The J segment lost 0 bases and the V segment lost 3 bases, leaving 2 bases of the junction unmatched. Complete variable domain (other parts from reference TRBV5-4 and TRBJ2-7): ETGVTQSPTHLIKTRGQQVTLRCSSQSGHNTVSWYQQALGQGPQFIFQYYREEENGRGNFPPRFSGLQFPNYSSELNVNALELDDSALYLCASSSTSGSSYEQYFGPGTRLTVT.

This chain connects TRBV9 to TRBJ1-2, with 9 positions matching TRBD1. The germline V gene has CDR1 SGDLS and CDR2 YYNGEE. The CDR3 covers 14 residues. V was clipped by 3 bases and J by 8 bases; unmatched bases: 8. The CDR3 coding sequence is TGTGCCAGCAGCGAGGCCGGGACAGGGAGCGGCTACACCTTC. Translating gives CASSEAGTGSGYTF.